A single T cell receptor beta chain is shown here with its context. Amplified regions were TCR beta CDR3 sequences from RNA transcripts. With the HTBI primer set, the TCR CDR3 went through a first round of RT-PCR. TCRdb processed the multiplex PCR reads anew with MiXCR; each CDR3 protein has one entry. The sample lists about 510,000 distinct CDR3 sequences, 14% occurring once. Graves' hyperthyroidism is called stable when ophthalmopathy does not progress within 18 months. Patients with uncontrolled infections, other autoimmune diseases, pregnancy or lactation were excluded. These data originate in a study of T cells in Graves' hyperthyroidism and ophthalmopathy. Germline values: CDR1 DFQATT, CDR2 SNEGSKA (reference sequence). Trimming removed 7 bases at V and 9 bases at J, with 16 bases between. This CDR3 has 11 amino acids.

This receptor was obtained from a woman between 40 and 50 years old with Graves' hyperthyroidism. Sequencing was carried out using blood. The chain recombines TRBV20-1 with TRBJ2-7, with D tentatively TRBD1 (7 bases). As DNA, the CDR3 is TGCAGTGGGGGGGACAGTGGGGGGCAGTACTTC. It is translated as CSGGDSGGQYF.